The 16 T cell receptor beta chains below come from one sample, sequenced in a study of T cell responses to AZD1222 COVID-19 vaccine. TCRdb keeps only in-frame clones here, not all; method: immunoSEQ multiplex PCR. Of about 81,000 clones in the sample, more than 70% were seen once. The sample here was peripheral blood, taken 28 days after the second AZD1222 dose. The receptors originated from an adult who received the AZD1222 COVID-19 vaccine.

The J gene is TRBJ1-2, the V gene TRBV20-1; no clear D gene. V was pared by 5 bases and J by 4 bases, with 8 bases between. This CDR3 contains 11 residues. Germline CDR1 and CDR2: DFQATT and SNEGSKA (reference sequence). CDR3 amino acids: CSAAGSYGYTF. CDR3 coding DNA: TGCAGTGCTGCGGGAAGCTATGGCTACACCTTC.

This sequence joins TRBV19 and TRBJ2-2; D is perhaps TRBD1 (6 bases). The V and J ends lost 7 bases and 5 bases respectively, with 11 bases between them. CDR3 length equals 13 residues. Germline CDR1 is LNHDA and CDR2 is SQIVND (reference sequence). As DNA, the CDR3 is TGTGCCAGTAATCAGGACAGAACCGGGGAGCTGTTTTTT. It yields the protein CASNQDRTGELFF.

The J gene is TRBJ1-1, the V gene TRBV3-1 (or the pseudogene TRBV3-2); D is unclear. V lost 8 bases to trimming and J lost 11 bases, with 21 bases between them. The CDR3 spans 13 residues. Germline CDR1 is LGHDT and CDR2 is YNNKEL (reference sequence). CDR3 in amino acids: CASGPTGPLSAFF. The CDR3 DNA sequence: TGTGCCAGCGGGCCAACCGGACCACTGAGTGCTTTCTTT.

This clone has a single count. The chain employs TRBV5-5 and TRBJ1-1, with a possible D match to TRBD1 (5 bases). The germline CDR1 and CDR2 sequences are SGHKS and YYEKEE (reference sequence). V was trimmed by 2 bases and J by 3 bases, leaving 20 bases between them. The CDR3 loop spans 17 amino acids. In DNA, the CDR3 is TGTGCCAGCAGCTTTCCGATAGGGAGGGGTCCAGACACTGAAGCTTTCTTT. Amino acids: CASSFPIGRGPDTEAFF.

This clone was observed once. The V gene is TRBV2, the J gene TRBJ2-1, with 13 bases aligning to TRBD2. The CDR3 has 20 residues. The V segment lost 7 bases and the J segment 2 bases; nucleotides outside the gene matches: 17. The germline gives CDR1 SNHLY, CDR2 FYNNEI. The CDR3 here is CASTTPSLAGGPRAYNEQFF. CDR3 DNA: TGTGCCAGCACAACTCCTTCACTAGCGGGGGGGCCTAGGGCCTACAATGAGCAGTTCTTC.

V usage is TRBV18 and J usage is TRBJ2-2; D not certain. The CDR3 consists of 14 residues. Trimming removed 2 bases from V and 1 base from J, with 5 bases in between. Germline CDR1 and CDR2: KGHSH and LQKENI. CDR3 nucleotides: TGTGCCAGCTCACCAGGAGTGAACACCGGGGAGCTGTTTTTT. Translating it yields CASSPGVNTGELFF.

The chain links TRBV19 to TRBJ2-2, with a tentative D call TRBD2 (5 bases). The CDR3 runs 12 residues. CDR1 is LNHDA and CDR2 is SQIVND in the germline V gene (reference sequence). Trimming pared 5 bases from V and 7 bases from J, leaving 8 bases between. The CDR3 DNA is TGTGCCAGTAGTGCCGGAGGCGGGGAGCTGTTTTTT. It is translated as CASSAGGGELFF.

CDR3 sequence reads: CASSLGDRGGYNSPLHF. The CDR3 region has the DNA TGTGCCAGCAGCCTGGGGGACAGGGGCGGCTATAATTCACCCCTCCACTTT. The V and J genes are TRBV3-1 (or the pseudogene TRBV3-2) and TRBJ1-6; 10 bases match TRBD1. The V segment lost 4 bases and the J segment 3 bases; nucleotides outside the gene matches: 6. Germline-derived CDR1 and CDR2 are LGHDT and YNNKEL (reference sequence). The CDR3 totals 17 residues.

This chain links TRBV5-1 with TRBJ2-7; the match to TRBD1 covers 9 bases. This CDR3 contains 15 residues. The germline gives CDR1 SGHRS, CDR2 YFSETQ. Trimming took 3 bases from V and 4 from J; bases not matched to a gene: 8. CDR3 protein: CASSSTGGFSYEQYF. The CDR3 DNA reads TGCGCCAGCAGCTCTACAGGGGGCTTCTCTTACGAGCAGTACTTC.

V gene TRBV5-1 combines with J gene TRBJ2-1; D ambiguous. The CDR3 sequence is 11 residues long. V was trimmed by 4 bases and J by 9 bases, leaving 8 bases between them. The germline V gene has CDR1 SGHRS and CDR2 YFSETQ. The CDR3 DNA is TGCGCCAGCAGCGAAAATTTTGAGCAGTTCTTC. Protein: CASSENFEQFF.

The rearrangement links TRBV15 to TRBJ1-5; no clear D. The CDR3 consists of 16 residues. The ends were cut back, 2 bases at V and 7 bases at J, with 18 bases in the middle. Germline V gene sequence: CDR1 LNHNV, CDR2 YYDKDF (reference sequence). The CDR3 is CATSRPAEGLGQPQHF. In DNA, the CDR3 is TGTGCCACCAGCAGACCTGCTGAAGGGTTGGGGCAGCCCCAGCATTTT. The full variable domain, rest sourced from reference TRBV15 and TRBJ1-5, is DAMVIQNPRYQVTQFGKPVTLSCSQTLNHNVMYWYQQKSSQAPKLLFHYYDKDFNNEADTPDNFQSRRPNTSFCFLDIRSPGLGDTAMYLCATSRPAEGLGQPQHFGDGTRLSIL.

The chain has TRBV6-5 and TRBJ1-2, with D perhaps matching TRBD1 (6 bases). The CDR3 contains 13 residues. CDR1 is MNHEY, CDR2 SVGAGI, per germline. V lost 6 bases, J lost 6 bases, and 14 bases lay in between. The CDR3 sequence: CASSSDRTHGYTF. The CDR3 DNA is TGTGCCAGCAGCAGCGACAGGACCCATGGCTACACCTTC.

The chain links TRBV12-3 or TRBV12-4 to TRBJ2-3; D gene uncertain. Deletions cut 7 bases from V and 0 bases from J, with 8 bases between. CDR3 length equals 13 residues. CDR3 protein: CASTLHSTDTQYF. CDR3 nucleotide sequence: TGTGCCAGCACCCTGCATAGCACAGATACGCAGTATTTT.

V is TRBV4-3 and J is TRBJ2-7; TRBD2 matches 10 bases. CDR3 length: 19 residues. Germline CDR1 reads LGHNA; CDR2 reads YSLEER. The V segment lost 0 bases and the J segment 5 bases; nucleotides outside the gene matches: 16. CDR3 sequence (DNA): TGCGCCAGCAGCCAAGATCGCCTAGCGGGAGTGGTTTCTCGGAACGAGCAGTACTTC. Encoded protein: CASSQDRLAGVVSRNEQYF.

The chain recombines TRBV11-2 with TRBJ1-4; D gene uncertain. Germline-derived CDR1 and CDR2 are SGHAT and FQNNGV. V was pared by 5 bases and J by 5 bases, with 12 bases between. The CDR3 is made up of 14 amino acids. The DNA for the CDR3 is TGTGCCAGCAGCGAGCATCCTGGGAATGAAAAACTGTTTTTT. Translating it yields CASSEHPGNEKLFF.

This chain uses TRBV7-2 with TRBJ2-6, with D perhaps TRBD2 (5 bases). CDR1 SGHTA and CDR2 FQGNSA come from the germline V gene. The CDR3 spans 13 residues. V dropped 0 bases and J dropped 9 bases, with 6 bases sitting between them. The CDR3 here is CASSLAGSNVLTF. The CDR3 nucleotides are TGTGCCAGCAGCTTAGCGGGGAGCAACGTCCTGACTTTC.